This is a list of T cell receptor beta chains from one sample in a study of cytomegalovirus exposure and HLA in healthy donors. Only in-frame clones appear in the TCRdb table, and some are missing; sequencing was by immunoSEQ multiplex PCR. The sample lists roughly 120,000 clones, around 62% seen once, with roughly 9% in the top ten. The sample was PBMCs. Receptors originate from a middle-aged woman in good health and CMV-seropositive. CDR3s include the opening cysteine and the closing phenylalanine or tryptophan. The D gene is left open where the match is weak. Expanded clones get a size class; other rows say once, few or many, or leave the size out.

d_gene	j_gene	v_gene	abundance	CDR3aa	CDR3nt
NA	TRBJ1-1	TRBV28	NA	CASSFRGGATEAFF	TGTGCCAGCAGTTTTCGGGGGGGGGCGACTGAAGCTTTCTTT
NA	TRBJ1-5	TRBV7-9	few	CASSLSTGPYSNQPQHF	TGTGCCAGCAGCTTAAGTACAGGGCCTTATAGCAATCAGCCCCAGCATTTT
NA	TRBJ1-1	TRBV29-1	NA	CSVGAWGTEAFF	TGCAGCGTGGGGGCCTGGGGCACTGAAGCTTTCTTT
NA	TRBJ2-2	TRBV4-1	NA	CASSRLLAGLSTGELFF	TGCGCCAGCAGCCGCCTCCTGGCGGGACTGAGCACCGGGGAGCTGTTTTTT
NA	TRBJ2-4	TRBV2	few	CASRVNPGLAKNIQYF	TGTGCCAGCAGGGTAAACCCTGGACTAGCCAAAAACATTCAGTACTTC
NA	TRBJ1-1	TRBV19	NA	CASRKTGNTEAFF	TGTGCCAGTCGAAAAACAGGGAACACTGAAGCTTTCTTT
TRBD2	TRBJ2-7	TRBV28	NA	CASSTSGTSGNYEQYF	TGTGCCAGCAGTACGTCCGGGACTAGCGGTAACTACGAGCAGTACTTC
TRBD1	TRBJ2-1	TRBV7-9	NA	CASSSLGQDRVNEQFF	TGTGCCAGCAGCTCACTGGGACAGGACAGGGTGAATGAGCAGTTCTTC
TRBD1	TRBJ2-1	TRBV6-5	NA	CASSTGGSQYEQFF	TGTGCCAGCAGCACAGGGGGCTCTCAGTATGAGCAGTTCTTC
TRBD1	TRBJ2-7	TRBV18	NA	CASSPGQSPYEQYF	TGTGCCAGCTCACCGGGACAGAGCCCCTACGAGCAGTACTTC
NA	TRBJ2-7	TRBV5-8	NA	CASSFDREEGYEQYF	TGTGCCAGCAGCTTTGACAGGGAGGAAGGCTACGAGCAGTACTTC
NA	TRBJ2-7	TRBV27	NA	CASSLGIAYEQYF	TGTGCCAGCAGTTTGGGCATCGCCTACGAGCAGTACTTC
TRBD2	TRBJ2-3	TRBV11-2	NA	CASSLASGSTDTQYF	TGTGCCAGCAGCTTAGCTAGCGGGAGCACAGATACGCAGTATTTT
NA	TRBJ2-1	TRBV29-1	few	CSAFSGLPGGGEQFF	TGCAGCGCCTTCTCCGGACTCCCCGGGGGTGGTGAGCAGTTCTTC
TRBD2	TRBJ2-7	TRBV11-2	NA	CASSLDLGSGKPISYEQYF	TGTGCCAGCAGCTTAGATCTAGGAAGCGGGAAACCGATTTCCTACGAGCAGTACTTC
TRBD2	TRBJ2-1	TRBV9	NA	CASSLVDIAGNEQFF	TGTGCCAGCAGCTTAGTGGACATAGCGGGGAATGAGCAGTTCTTC
TRBD2	TRBJ2-2	TRBV7-2	NA	CASSLGGLAGGGELFF	TGTGCCAGCAGCTTAGGGGGACTAGCGGGAGGTGGGGAGCTGTTTTTT
NA	TRBJ1-4	TRBV7-9	few	CASSSGPETNEKLFF	TGTGCCAGCAGCTCAGGGCCGGAAACTAATGAAAAACTGTTTTTT
TRBD2	TRBJ2-7	TRBV10-3	few	CAISELGTSGSRYEQYF	TGTGCCATCAGTGAGTTGGGGACTAGCGGGAGTCGGTACGAGCAGTACTTC
NA	TRBJ1-1	TRBV7-2	NA	CASSLGGGTEAFF	TGTGCCAGCAGCTTAGGGGGGGGGACTGAAGCTTTCTTT
TRBD2	TRBJ2-7	TRBV6-5	NA	CASSPGGGWNEQYF	TGTGCCAGCAGCCCGGGGGGGGGCTGGAACGAGCAGTACTTC
NA	TRBJ2-3	TRBV7-8	few	CASSPQRAGGPDTQYF	TGTGCCAGCAGCCCTCAACGAGCGGGTGGGCCAGATACGCAGTATTTT
TRBD2	TRBJ2-1	TRBV12-5	NA	CASDHEGGLALGAVLF	TGTGCTAGTGACCATGAGGGGGGACTAGCCCTGGGCGCAGTTCTCTTC
NA	TRBJ1-5	TRBV6-5	NA	CASSYFRGSNQPQHF	TGTGCCAGCAGTTACTTTAGGGGTAGCAATCAGCCCCAGCATTTT
TRBD1	TRBJ2-5	TRBV5-4	NA	CASSLDGTGQETQYF	TGTGCCAGCAGCTTGGATGGGACAGGGCAAGAGACCCAGTACTTC
TRBD1	TRBJ1-1	TRBV9	few	CASSVEGQGASEAFF	TGTGCCAGCAGCGTAGAGGGACAGGGGGCGTCTGAAGCTTTCTTT
NA	TRBJ2-7	TRBV19	once	CASSTLKTSFSYEQYF	TGTGCCAGTAGTACTTTAAAGACAAGCTTTTCCTACGAGCAGTACTTC
NA	TRBJ1-2	TRBV9	NA	CASSVGGLTALAREGYTF	TGTGCCAGCAGCGTAGGTGGGCTGACCGCCCTGGCTCGAGAGGGCTACACCTTC
TRBD1	TRBJ1-4	TRBV19	NA	CASNRVTGAGEKLFF	TGTGCCAGTAATCGGGTGACAGGGGCAGGGGAAAAACTGTTTTTT
NA	TRBJ2-6	TRBV7-3	NA	CASSLSGPSSGANVLTF	TGTGCCAGCAGCTTAAGCGGCCCCTCCTCTGGGGCCAACGTCCTGACTTTC
NA	TRBJ2-3	TRBV21-1	NA	CASSLHSGRAPDTQYF	TGTGCCAGCAGCCTACATAGCGGGAGGGCCCCAGATACGCAGTATTTT
TRBD2	TRBJ2-1	TRBV7-2	NA	CASSLARGISGRSRVAYNEQFF	TGTGCCAGCAGCTTAGCGCGTGGTATTAGCGGGAGGTCGCGGGTAGCCTACAATGAGCAGTTCTTC
TRBD2	TRBJ2-5	TRBV4-3	NA	CASSQVTSGARDGETQYF	TGCGCCAGCAGCCAAGTAACTAGCGGGGCGAGGGACGGGGAGACCCAGTACTTC
NA	TRBJ1-4	TRBV6-5	NA	CASSYEQGPEKLFF	TGTGCCAGCAGTTACGAACAGGGCCCTGAAAAACTGTTTTTT
TRBD1	TRBJ2-3	TRBV18	NA	CASSSGTGGPDTQYF	TGTGCCAGCTCCTCCGGGACAGGAGGTCCAGATACGCAGTATTTT
NA	TRBJ1-1	TRBV5-1	NA	CASRPRGPNTEAFF	TGCGCCAGCAGGCCTAGGGGCCCGAACACTGAAGCTTTCTTT
TRBD1	TRBJ1-1	TRBV5-4	NA	CASSSRTGKDTEAFF	TGTGCCAGCAGCTCACGGACAGGAAAGGACACTGAAGCTTTCTTT
NA	TRBJ1-2	TRBV28	once	CASSPGGDYGYTF	TGTGCCAGCAGTCCCGGAGGGGACTATGGCTACACCTTC
NA	TRBJ1-1	TRBV10-3	NA	CAISEHMNTEAFF	TGTGCCATCAGTGAACACATGAACACTGAAGCTTTCTTT
TRBD1	TRBJ1-2	TRBV5-1	few	CASSLPKTGSDGYTF	TGCGCCAGCAGCTTACCCAAGACAGGGTCCGATGGCTACACCTTC
NA	TRBJ1-6	TRBV6-1	NA	CASRTGLDNSPLHF	TGTGCCAGCAGAACAGGGTTGGATAATTCACCCCTCCACTTT
NA	TRBJ2-6	TRBV5-4	NA	CASSLGPGDVWGGANVLTF	TGTGCCAGCAGCTTGGGTCCAGGGGACGTATGGGGTGGGGCCAACGTCCTGACTTTC
NA	TRBJ1-1	TRBV19	once	CAITYGGPGSTEAFF	TGTGCCATAACCTACGGGGGGCCGGGAAGCACTGAAGCTTTCTTT